The 20 T cell receptor beta chains presented below share a single source sample, sequenced in a study of human T cells and chemical hapten exposure. TCRdb used MiXCR to reprocess the RACE reads, holding one entry per CDR3 protein. The sample holds 70,000 to 100,000 distinct CDR3 sequences, around 7% seen once. Specified time point: patch test 1, 2 weeks after DPC sensitization. Indicated treatment: therapeutic diphenylcyclopropenone sensitization with weekly scalp DPC. This sample comprised whole blood, obtained in connection with sensitization to the hapten diphenylcyclopropenone (DPC). These receptor sequences come from a woman in her twenties or thirties with alopecia areata. Some clones in this sample may be carry-over from other donors' samples.

The chain couples TRBV7-2 to TRBJ1-5; 8 positions match TRBD1. This CDR3 spans 14 amino acids. V lost 3 bases to trimming and J lost 10 bases; unmatched junction nucleotides: 8. Germline-derived CDR1 and CDR2 are SGHTA and FQGNSA. This CDR3 reads CASSFDRGPHPQHF. The CDR3 region has the DNA TGTGCCAGCAGCTTCGACAGGGGTCCCCACCCCCAGCATTTT. Looking up the rest from reference TRBV7-2 and TRBJ1-5 gives the full variable domain: GAGVSQSPSNKVTEKGKDVELRCDPISGHTALYWYRQSLGQGLEFLIYFQGNSAPDKSGLPSDRFSAERTGGSVSTLTIQRTQQEDSAVYLCASSFDRGPHPQHFGDGTRLSIL.

This clonotype has more than one count but fewer than ten. This rearrangement joins TRBV20-1 to TRBJ2-5, with 7 bases that match TRBD2. The CDR3 extends over 13 amino acids. Looked up from germline, CDR1 is DFQATT and CDR2 is SNEGSKA (reference sequence). The junction had 7 bases not matched to a gene; V was cut back by 5 bases and J by 4 bases. The CDR3 sequence is CSAGGGTVETQYF. The DNA of the CDR3 is TGCAGTGCTGGGGGGGGGACGGTAGAGACCCAGTACTTC.

As for this clonotype: Since a much larger clone is just one base distant, this may be a read error. The rearrangement joins TRBV5-1 to TRBJ2-5, with a tentative D call TRBD2 (6 bases). Between the trimmed V and J ends, which lost 3 bases and 2 bases, there was a span of 11 bases. This CDR3 is built from 14 residues. Germline V gives CDR1 SGHRS, CDR2 YFSETQ. As DNA, the CDR3 is TGCGCCAGCAGCTCCCGAGGGACTCAAGAGACCCAGTACTTC. Its translation is CASSSRGTQETQYF. The full variable domain, in which reference TRBV5-1 and TRBJ2-5 provide the parts outside the CDR3, is KAGVTQTPRYLIKTRGQQVTLSCSPISGHRSVSWYQQTPGQGLQFLFEYFSETQRNKGNFPGRFSGRQFSNSRSEMNVSTLELGDSALYLCASSSRGTQETQYFGPGTRLLVL.

This clonotype has ten or more counts. V usage is TRBV29-1 and J usage is TRBJ1-1, with D maybe TRBD1 (5 bases). This CDR3 comprises 13 residues. Trimming removed 4 bases at V and 1 base at J, with 10 bases between. In germline, CDR1 is SQVTM, CDR2 ANQGSEA. The CDR3 region has the DNA TGCAGCGTTGGAAGGCAGGGGAACACTGAAGCTTTCTTT. Translation gives CSVGRQGNTEAFF.

There are many counts of this clonotype. The chain is built from TRBV11-1 and TRBJ1-2; the match to TRBD1 covers 7 bases. The CDR3 runs to 15 residues. The J segment lost 2 bases and the V segment lost 3 bases, leaving 6 bases of the junction unmatched. Germline lookup yields CDR1 SGHAT and CDR2 FQDESV (reference sequence). CDR3 in DNA: TGTGCCAGCAGCTTCGGGGACAGCGGAAACTATGGCTACACCTTC. It yields the protein CASSFGDSGNYGYTF.

The table lists this clonotype with many counts. The gene calls are TRBV25-1 and TRBJ1-5; D gene uncertain. The germline V gene encodes CDR1 MGHDK and CDR2 SYGVNS. The V end was cut by 0 bases, the J end by 6 bases, with 6 bases between. The CDR3 runs to 13 residues. CDR3 DNA sequence: TGTGCCAGCAGTGAATATTTTGGTCAGCCCCAGCATTTT. As protein: CASSEYFGQPQHF.

This clonotype was found once. The germline gene is not matched at one end of the junction; a read error may be the cause. The genes are TRBV5-1 and TRBJ2-7; TRBD1 is a possible D gene (5 bases). The CDR3 has 15 amino acids. Germline V gene lookup returns CDR1 SGHRS and CDR2 YFSETQ. CDR3 residues: CVSSLGAGPNYEQYF. CDR3 nucleotide sequence: TGCGTCAGCAGCCTAGGGGCAGGACCCAACTACGAGCAGTACTTC. Full variable domain (outside the CDR3, taken from reference TRBV5-1 and TRBJ2-7): KAGVTQTPRYLIKTRGQQVTLSCSPISGHRSVSWYQQTPGQGLQFLFEYFSETQRNKGNFPGRFSGRQFSNSRSEMNVSTLELGDSALYLCVSSLGAGPNYEQYFGPGTRLTVT.

This clonotype was counted only a few times. In DNA form, the CDR3 reads TGTGCCAGCAGCTTATGGTTCCTAACAGAAAACATTCAGTACTTC. Translated: CASSLWFLTENIQYF. The chain couples TRBV11-2 to TRBJ2-4; D gene ambiguous. Trimming left V 2 bases short and J 5 bases short, with 13 bases between. CDR3 length: 15 amino acids. Per germline, CDR1 SGHAT and CDR2 FQNNGV.

The rearrangement joins TRBV20-1 to TRBJ2-1, with 10 bases matching TRBD2. Germline trimming cut 3 bases from V and 5 bases from J; bases unmatched to any gene: 10. This CDR3 contains 16 residues. The germline V gene encodes CDR1 DFQATT and CDR2 SNEGSKA (reference sequence). CDR3 in amino acids: CSARLYSGGKNNEQFF. For the CDR3, the DNA is TGCAGTGCTAGGCTTTATAGCGGGGGGAAGAACAATGAGCAGTTCTTC.

This clonotype was seen repeatedly, ten times or more. The chain uses TRBV9 and TRBJ1-1; no firm D call. The CDR3 totals 14 residues. Trimming shortened V by 4 bases and J by 4 bases, and 14 bases separated the two germline ends. Germline V gives CDR1 SGDLS, CDR2 YYNGEE. This CDR3 is CASSLLTDGTEAFF. For the CDR3, the DNA is TGTGCCAGCAGCCTTCTTACGGATGGCACTGAAGCTTTCTTT.

This clonotype has just a few counts. J is TRBJ2-7 and V is TRBV3-1, with a tentative D call TRBD1 (6 bases). The V end was cut by 2 bases, the J end by 0 bases, with 17 bases between. This CDR3 is built from 17 residues. The V gene's germline CDR1 is LGHDT and CDR2 YNNKEL (reference sequence). The CDR3 spells CASSQRTTGASSYEQYF. The CDR3 bases are TGTGCCAGCAGCCAACGTACGACAGGCGCGAGCTCCTACGAGCAGTACTTC.

This clonotype was counted many times. The chain is built from TRBV5-4 and TRBJ2-3; TRBD1 matches 9 bases. The V and J ends lost 4 bases and 4 bases, in that order; junction bases with no gene match: 4. Germline V gene lookup returns CDR1 SGHNT and CDR2 YYREEE (reference sequence). The CDR3 loop spans 14 amino acids. CDR3 amino acids: CASSQQGASDTQYF. CDR3 DNA: TGTGCCAGCAGCCAACAGGGGGCCTCAGATACGCAGTATTTT.

This clonotype appeared a few times. The V and J genes are TRBV12-3 or TRBV12-4 and TRBJ2-7; 8 bases are shared with TRBD2. The CDR3 spans 15 residues. The V and J ends lost 6 bases and 6 bases, in that order; junction bases with no gene match: 13. The CDR3 loop reads CASRKTGGRFGEQYF. As DNA, the CDR3 is TGTGCCAGCAGGAAAACGGGGGGGCGGTTCGGCGAGCAGTACTTC.

This clonotype was seen at least ten times. The chain recombines TRBV5-5 with TRBJ1-2, with D uncertain. The CDR3 loop spans 15 amino acids. With 2 bases removed from V and 0 bases from J, the gap between germline ends came to 11 bases. CDR1 is SGHKS, CDR2 YYEKEE, per germline (reference sequence). CDR3 nucleotide sequence: TGTGCCAGCAGCTTACAGAGTGCTGCTAACTATGGCTACACCTTC. Protein product: CASSLQSAANYGYTF.

This clonotype was seen at least ten times. V and J are TRBV7-2 and TRBJ2-5; maybe TRBD2 (7 bases). Trimming pared 6 bases from V and 5 bases from J, leaving 16 bases between. CDR3 length: 14 amino acids. Looked up from germline, CDR1 is SGHTA and CDR2 is FQGNSA. The CDR3, as DNA: TGTGCCAGCAGGTTTTCTGGCGGGGGCGAGACCCAGTACTTC. This encodes CASRFSGGGETQYF.

V gene TRBV7-6 combines with J gene TRBJ2-3; D not certain. Trimming left V 1 base short and J 0 bases short, with 5 bases between. The germline V gene encodes CDR1 SGHVS and CDR2 FNYEAQ. The CDR3 length is 14 residues. The CDR3 coding sequence is TGTGCCAGCAGCTTAGACGGGAGCACAGATACGCAGTATTTT. This sequence encodes CASSLDGSTDTQYF.

This clonotype was counted at least ten times. The chain recombines TRBV5-1 with TRBJ2-3; 10 nucleotides match TRBD2. This CDR3 has 18 amino acids. Germline loops: CDR1 SGHRS, CDR2 YFSETQ. Unmatched junction bases numbered 7, after V lost 0 bases and J lost 0 bases. The CDR3 DNA is TGCGCCAGCAGCTTGGATTTCCTAGCGGGGGCTAGCACAGATACGCAGTATTTT. Translation: CASSLDFLAGASTDTQYF.

J is TRBJ2-1 and V is TRBV2; D gene ambiguous. Deletions cut 1 base from V and 6 bases from J, with 4 bases between. The CDR3 covers 12 residues. Germline V gene data show CDR1 as SNHLY and CDR2 as FYNNEI. CDR3 amino acids: CASSEDVNEQFF. The CDR3 region has the DNA TGTGCCAGCAGTGAAGACGTCAATGAGCAGTTCTTC.

This clonotype was recorded a few times. The V call is TRBV2, the J call TRBJ1-2, with D maybe TRBD1 (5 bases). Germline-derived CDR1 and CDR2 are SNHLY and FYNNEI. Deletions cut 7 bases from V and 5 bases from J, with 11 bases between. The CDR3 is 12 residues long. CDR3 in DNA: TGTGCCAGCACCGGGGGAGGGTATGGCTACACCTTC. Amino acid sequence: CASTGGGYGYTF.

The chain carries TRBV20-1 and TRBJ2-3, with D perhaps matching TRBD2 (6 bases). The CDR3 totals 16 residues. The germline gives CDR1 DFQATT, CDR2 SNEGSKA (reference sequence). V lost 0 bases to trimming and J lost 2 bases, with 15 bases between them. The CDR3 sequence: CSARDAERGTTDTQYF. The CDR3 region has the DNA TGCAGTGCTAGAGACGCCGAACGGGGGACCACAGATACGCAGTATTTT.